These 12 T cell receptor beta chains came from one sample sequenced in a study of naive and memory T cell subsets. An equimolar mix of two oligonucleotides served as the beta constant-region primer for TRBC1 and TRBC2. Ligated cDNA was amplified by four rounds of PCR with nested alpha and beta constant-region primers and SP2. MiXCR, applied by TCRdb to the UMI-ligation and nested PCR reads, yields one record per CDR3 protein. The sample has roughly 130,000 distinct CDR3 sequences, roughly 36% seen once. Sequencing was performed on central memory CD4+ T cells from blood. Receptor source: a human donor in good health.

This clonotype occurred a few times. The CDR3 protein is CSVEGQGPELFF. As DNA, the CDR3 is TGCAGCGTAGAGGGACAGGGTCCGGAGCTGTTTTTT. This chain connects TRBV29-1 to TRBJ2-2, with 9 positions matching TRBD1. Per the germline V gene, CDR1 is SQVTM and CDR2 is ANQGSEA. V shed 6 bases and J 10 bases; nucleotides not matched to a gene: 6. The CDR3 is 12 amino acids.

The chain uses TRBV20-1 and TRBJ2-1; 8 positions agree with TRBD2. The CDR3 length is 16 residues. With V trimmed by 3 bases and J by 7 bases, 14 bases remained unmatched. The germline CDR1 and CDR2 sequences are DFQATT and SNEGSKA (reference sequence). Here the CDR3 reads CSARGRSGSGKNEQFF. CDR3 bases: TGCAGTGCTAGGGGACGAAGCGGGAGCGGGAAGAATGAGCAGTTCTTC.

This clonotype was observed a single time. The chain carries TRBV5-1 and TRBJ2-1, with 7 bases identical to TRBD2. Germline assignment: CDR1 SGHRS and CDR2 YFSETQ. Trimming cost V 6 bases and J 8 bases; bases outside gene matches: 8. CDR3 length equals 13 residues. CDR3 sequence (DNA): TGCGCCAGCACCACCGGGGGAGGGGATGAGCAGTTCTTC. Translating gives CASTTGGGDEQFF.

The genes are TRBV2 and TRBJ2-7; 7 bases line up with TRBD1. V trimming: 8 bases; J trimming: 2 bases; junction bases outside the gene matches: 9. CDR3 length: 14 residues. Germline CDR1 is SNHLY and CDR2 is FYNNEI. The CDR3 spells CASEDRFLTYEQYF. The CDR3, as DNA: TGTGCCAGCGAGGACAGGTTTTTGACCTACGAGCAGTACTTC.

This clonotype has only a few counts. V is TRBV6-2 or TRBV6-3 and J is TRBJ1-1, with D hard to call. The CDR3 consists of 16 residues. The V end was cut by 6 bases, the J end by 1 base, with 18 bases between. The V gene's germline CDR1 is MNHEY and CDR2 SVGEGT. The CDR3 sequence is CASSPMGPYGNTEAFF. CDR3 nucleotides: TGTGCCAGCAGCCCCATGGGCCCTTATGGGAACACTGAAGCTTTCTTT.

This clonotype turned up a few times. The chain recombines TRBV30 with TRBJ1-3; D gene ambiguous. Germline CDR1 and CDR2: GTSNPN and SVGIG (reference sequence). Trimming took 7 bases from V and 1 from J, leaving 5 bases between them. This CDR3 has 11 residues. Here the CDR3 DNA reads TGTGCCTTGCCATCTGGAAACACCATATATTTT. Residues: CALPSGNTIYF.

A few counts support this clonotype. CDR3 in amino acids: CASSGSGWTQYF. The CDR3 nucleotides are TGTGCCAGCAGTGGCAGTGGGTGGACCCAGTACTTC. This chain joins TRBV2 and TRBJ2-5; D ambiguous. The length of the CDR3 is 12 residues. V gave up 4 bases and J gave up 7 bases, with 10 bases separating them. CDR1 SNHLY and CDR2 FYNNEI come from the germline V gene.

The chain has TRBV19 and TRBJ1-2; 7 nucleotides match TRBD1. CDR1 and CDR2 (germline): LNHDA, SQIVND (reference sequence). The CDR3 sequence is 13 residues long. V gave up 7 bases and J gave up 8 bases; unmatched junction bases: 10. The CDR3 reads CASIKQGTWGYTF. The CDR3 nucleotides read TGTGCCAGTATCAAACAGGGGACGTGGGGCTACACCTTC.

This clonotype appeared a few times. This chain's CDR3 is CASSPTRVAGELFF. CDR3 DNA sequence: TGTGCCAGCAGCCCGACGCGAGTGGCCGGGGAGCTGTTTTTT. The chain couples TRBV11-2 to TRBJ2-2; D is unclear. Trimming removed 5 bases at V and 6 bases at J, with 13 bases between. Germline CDR1 is SGHAT and CDR2 is FQNNGV. The CDR3 contains 14 residues.

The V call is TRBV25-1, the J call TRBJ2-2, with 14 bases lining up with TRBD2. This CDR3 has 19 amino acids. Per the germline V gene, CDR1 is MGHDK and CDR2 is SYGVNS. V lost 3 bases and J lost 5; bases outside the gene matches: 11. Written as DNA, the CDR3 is TGTGCCAGCAGTGACACAACCGGGACTAGCGGGAGTTTTACCGGGGAGCTGTTTTTT. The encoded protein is CASSDTTGTSGSFTGELFF.

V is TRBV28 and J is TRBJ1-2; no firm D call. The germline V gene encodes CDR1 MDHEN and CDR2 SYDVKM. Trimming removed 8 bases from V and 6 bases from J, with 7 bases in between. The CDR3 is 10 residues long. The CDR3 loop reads CASDGDGYTF. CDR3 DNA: TGTGCCAGCGACGGTGATGGCTACACCTTC.

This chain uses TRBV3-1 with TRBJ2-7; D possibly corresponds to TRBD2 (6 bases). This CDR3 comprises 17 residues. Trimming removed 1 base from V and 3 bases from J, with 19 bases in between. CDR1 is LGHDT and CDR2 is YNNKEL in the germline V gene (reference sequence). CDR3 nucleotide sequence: TGTGCCAGCAGCCAAGTAGGTAGCGGCAGCCCTCGCTACGAGCAGTACTTC. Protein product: CASSQVGSGSPRYEQYF.